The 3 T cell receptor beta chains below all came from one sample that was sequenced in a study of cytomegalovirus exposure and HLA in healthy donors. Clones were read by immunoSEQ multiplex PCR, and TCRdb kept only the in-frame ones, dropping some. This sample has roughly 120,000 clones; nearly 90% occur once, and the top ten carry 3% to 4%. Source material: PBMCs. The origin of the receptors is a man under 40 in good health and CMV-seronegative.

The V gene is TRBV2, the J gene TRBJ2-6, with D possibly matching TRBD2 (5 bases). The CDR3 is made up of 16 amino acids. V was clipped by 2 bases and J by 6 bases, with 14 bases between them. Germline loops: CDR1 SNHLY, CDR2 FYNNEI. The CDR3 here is CASSELEGVAANVLTF. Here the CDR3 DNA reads TGTGCCAGCAGTGAACTCGAGGGTGTGGCGGCCAACGTCCTGACTTTC.

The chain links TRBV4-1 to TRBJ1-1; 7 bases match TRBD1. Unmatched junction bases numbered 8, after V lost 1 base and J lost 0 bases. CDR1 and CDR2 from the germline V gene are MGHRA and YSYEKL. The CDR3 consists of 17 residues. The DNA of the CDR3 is TGCGCCAGCAGCCAAGGTATGGGACAGATAATGAACACTGAAGCTTTCTTT. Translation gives CASSQGMGQIMNTEAFF.

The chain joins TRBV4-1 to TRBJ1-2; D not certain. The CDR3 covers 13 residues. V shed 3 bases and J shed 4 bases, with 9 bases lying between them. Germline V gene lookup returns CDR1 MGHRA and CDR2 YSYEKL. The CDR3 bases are TGCGCCAGCAGCCAGCGGATTAGCTATGGCTACACCTTC. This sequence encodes CASSQRISYGYTF.